The 24 T cell receptor beta chains below all came from one sample that was sequenced in a study of CD8+CD57+ T cells in acquired aplastic anemia. Whoever was chosen for sequencing had shown CD8+CD57+ cell expansion by flow cytometry. Genomic DNA, serving as template, underwent TCR beta VDJ and CDR3 profiling. TCRdb called the reads again in MiXCR, with one record for every CDR3 protein. The sample consists of about 160,000 distinct CDR3 sequences, less than 50% of them appearing once. Sample: sorted CD4+, CD8+, or CD8+CD57+ T cells (not recorded which) from PBMCs. These receptors originate from a human donor with aplastic anemia.

V is TRBV24-1 and J is TRBJ1-5, with D perhaps TRBD1 (6 bases). The V end was cut by 2 bases, the J end by 3 bases, with 13 bases between. CDR1 KGHDR and CDR2 SFDVKD come from the germline V gene. This CDR3 has 16 residues. CDR3 in amino acids: CATSDSWDKYNQPQHF. DNA of the CDR3: TGTGCCACCAGTGATTCTTGGGACAAGTACAATCAGCCCCAGCATTTT.

The sample holds a few counts of this clonotype. Being one base from a much bigger clone, this may be a read error. DNA for the CDR3: TGCAGTGCTAGCTCCGGATCCTCTGGAAACACCACATATTTT. This gives the protein CSASSGSSGNTTYF. The genes are TRBV20-1 and TRBJ1-3; D gene ambiguous. The CDR3 is made up of 14 amino acids. CDR1 DFQATT and CDR2 SNEGSKA come from the germline V gene (reference sequence).

J is TRBJ2-1 and V is TRBV15; D gene ambiguous. Matching the DNA end better, TRBJ2-7 makes the J call doubtful. The CDR3 length is 12 residues. Germline V gene data show CDR1 as LNHNV and CDR2 as YYDKDF (reference sequence). The CDR3 coding sequence is TGTGCCACCAGCAGAGTTGGCTTTGAGCAGTACTTC. Amino acids: CATSRVGFEQYF.

This clonotype was counted at least ten times. The rearrangement joins TRBV20-1 to TRBJ2-3, with D unclear. V lost 2 bases, J lost 0 bases, and 6 bases lay in between. This CDR3 comprises 13 residues. The germline V gene has CDR1 DFQATT and CDR2 SNEGSKA (reference sequence). The DNA of the CDR3 is TGCAGTGCTAGATGGGCAAGCACAGATACGCAGTATTTT. Translating gives CSARWASTDTQYF.

The V gene is TRBV25-1, the J gene TRBJ2-7; maybe TRBD1 (6 bases). Germline CDR1 MGHDK, CDR2 SYGVNS. This CDR3 has 14 residues. The CDR3 sequence is CASKVNRASGELYV. DNA of the CDR3: TGTGCCAGCAAAGTCAACAGGGCTTCCGGGGAGCTGTACGTC.

V and J are TRBV15 and TRBJ2-5; 11 bases are shared with TRBD2. The CDR3 extends over 16 amino acids. After removal of 2 bases from V and 5 bases from J, the junction contained 7 bases not matched to a gene. Germline CDR1 LNHNV, CDR2 YYDKDF (reference sequence). The CDR3 DNA follows: TGTGCCACCAGCAGATTACTAGCGGGAGTGTTGGAGACCCAGTACTTC. Translation: CATSRLLAGVLETQYF.

As concerns this clonotype: At one end, the junction sequence differs from germline, possibly due to a read error. CDR3 nucleotide sequence: TGTACCAGCAGCGTTGCGGGCCGGTACACTGAAGCTTTCTTT. Its translation is CTSSVAGRYTEAFF. The rearrangement links TRBV2 to TRBJ1-1; D gene ambiguous. The V gene's germline CDR1 is SNHLY and CDR2 FYNNEI. The CDR3 is 14 amino acids.

This clonotype was seen repeatedly, ten times or more. This chain links TRBV12-3 or TRBV12-4 with TRBJ2-2, with D uncertain. The CDR3 runs to 13 residues. V was clipped by 3 bases and J by 7 bases, with 9 bases between them. In DNA, the CDR3 is TGTGCCAGCAGTTTTTCGTTGGACGGGGAGCTGTTTTTT. Amino acids: CASSFSLDGELFF.

This clonotype was observed many times. The J gene is TRBJ1-1, the V gene TRBV12-3 or TRBV12-4; D not certain. The CDR3 spans 13 residues. The V and J ends lost 7 bases and 1 base respectively, with 10 bases between them. The CDR3 spells CASNKIGNTEAFF. CDR3 nucleotide sequence: TGTGCCAGCAATAAGATAGGGAACACTGAAGCTTTCTTT.

V gene TRBV9 combines with J gene TRBJ2-7; a possible D gene is TRBD1 (6 bases). The CDR3 has 14 amino acids. CDR1 SGDLS and CDR2 YYNGEE come from the germline V gene. Trimming pared 0 bases from V and 6 bases from J, leaving 13 bases between. The CDR3 nucleotides read TGTGCCAGCAGCGTAGGACAGGCTACCTTCGAGCAGTACTTC. It is translated as CASSVGQATFEQYF. Together with reference TRBV9 and TRBJ2-7, the CDR3 gives the full variable domain: DSGVTQTPKHLITATGQRVTLRCSPRSGDLSVYWYQQSLDQGLQFLIQYYNGEERAKGNILERFSAQQFPDLHSELNLSSLELGDSALYFCASSVGQATFEQYFGPGTRLTVT.

This clonotype was seen only a few times. CDR3: CATRRDRDETQYF. CDR3 coding DNA: TGTGCCACACGCCGGGACAGAGACGAGACCCAGTACTTC. This chain connects TRBV24-1 to TRBJ2-5, with 7 bases lining up with TRBD1. The CDR3 spans 13 residues. Germline assignment: CDR1 KGHDR and CDR2 SFDVKD. The V segment lost 10 bases and the J segment 5 bases; nucleotides outside the gene matches: 9.

The genes are TRBV2 and TRBJ1-5; weak D call: TRBD1 (5 bases). The CDR3 contains 13 residues. With 7 bases removed from V and 3 bases from J, the gap between germline ends came to 10 bases. CDR1 and CDR2 from the germline V gene are SNHLY and FYNNEI. DNA for the CDR3: TGTGCCAGCACAGACAGTTACAATCAGCCCCAGCATTTT. Translation: CASTDSYNQPQHF.

This clonotype was seen a single time. The CDR3 bases are TGTGCCATCAGAGGACTAGCGAAGCATGAGCAGTTCTTC. Amino acids: CAIRGLAKHEQFF. The chain combines TRBV10-3 with TRBJ2-1; 9 bases align to TRBD2. The CDR3 sequence is 13 residues long. Germline V lookup: CDR1 ENHRY, CDR2 SYGVKD. V shed 6 bases and J 8 bases; nucleotides not matched to a gene: 5.

The J gene is TRBJ1-1, the V gene TRBV4-3, with D maybe TRBD1 (6 bases). V was shortened by 2 bases and J by 0 bases, with 22 bases between the two germline ends. Germline V CDR1 and CDR2: LGHNA, YSLEER. The CDR3 runs 19 residues. CDR3 loop: CASSQHAVGQPNLNTEAFF. The DNA of the CDR3 is TGCGCCAGCAGCCAACACGCCGTCGGACAGCCGAACTTGAACACTGAAGCTTTCTTT.

This clonotype has at least ten counts. A junction boundary mismatches the germline segment, possibly from a read error. The chain is built from TRBV5-1 and TRBJ2-1; no reliable D call. This CDR3 is 11 amino acids long. Germline V gene data show CDR1 as SGHRS and CDR2 as YFSETQ. Here the CDR3 reads CASSLENEQFF. For the CDR3, the DNA is TGTGCCAGCAGCTTAGAGAATGAGCAGTTCTTC.

This clonotype was detected ten times or more. The chain is built from TRBV5-1 and TRBJ2-1, with 8 bases lining up with TRBD2. Germline V gene sequence: CDR1 SGHRS, CDR2 YFSETQ. The CDR3 loop spans 15 amino acids. With 0 bases clipped from V and 3 bases from J, the junction kept 2 bases outside the gene matches. CDR3 sequence: CASSLAGGVYNEQFF. The CDR3 bases are TGCGCCAGCAGCTTGGCCGGGGGGGTCTACAATGAGCAGTTCTTC.

This clonotype showed up just a few times. The V call is TRBV10-2, the J call TRBJ1-2, with no clear D. The CDR3 runs 13 residues. The V and J ends lost 0 bases and 5 bases respectively, with 7 bases between them. Germline assignment: CDR1 WSHSY and CDR2 SAAADI. CDR3 bases: TGCGCCAGCAGTGAGTCTACAGATTATGGCTACACCTTC. Translation gives CASSESTDYGYTF.

V usage is TRBV24-1 and J usage is TRBJ2-7, with D uncertain. Trimming pared 7 bases from V and 4 bases from J, leaving 16 bases between. CDR1 and CDR2 (germline): KGHDR, SFDVKD. The CDR3 is made up of 14 amino acids. The DNA for the CDR3 is TGTGCCACCAGCAGAGATGACAAAGATTACGAGCAGTACTTC. Protein: CATSRDDKDYEQYF.

The chain has TRBV11-1 and TRBJ2-7; D is undetermined. V lost 0 bases and J 6 bases, leaving 18 bases between the germline ends. The CDR3 is 16 residues long. CDR1 SGHAT and CDR2 FQDESV come from the germline V gene (reference sequence). The chain's CDR3 is CASSLAGVSRNFEQYF. The CDR3 nucleotides are TGTGCCAGCAGCTTAGCTGGGGTTAGTAGGAATTTCGAGCAGTACTTC. Looking up the rest from reference TRBV11-1 and TRBJ2-7 gives the full variable domain: EAEVAQSPRYKITEKSQAVAFWCDPISGHATLYWYRQILGQGPELLVQFQDESVVDDSQLPKDRFSAERLKGVDSTLKIQPAELGDSAMYLCASSLAGVSRNFEQYFGPGTRLTVT.

The V call is TRBV29-1, the J call TRBJ1-1, with TRBD1 identical over 9 bases. This CDR3 has 13 residues. Losses at the gene ends were 6 bases for V and 5 bases for J; bases not matched to a gene: 7. Germline values: CDR1 SQVTM, CDR2 ANQGSEA. The CDR3 region has the DNA TGCAGCGTCGGGACAGGGATCCAGACTGAAGCTTTCTTT. Translation: CSVGTGIQTEAFF.

V usage is TRBV7-6 and J usage is TRBJ2-5; the D call may be TRBD1 or TRBD2 (5 bases each). Germline CDR1 reads SGHVS; CDR2 reads FNYEAQ. V was cut by 5 bases and J by 5 bases, with 21 bases left in between. This CDR3 is 16 amino acids long. DNA of the CDR3: TGTGCCAGCAGCATATTGTTTTCGGGGCCGCGGGAGACCCAGTACTTC. Translation gives CASSILFSGPRETQYF.

Comments on this clonotype: A much more abundant neighbour one base away suggests this may be a read error. The missing conserved phenylalanine or tryptophan at the end of this CDR3 makes a read error likely. V gene TRBV5-5 combines with J gene TRBJ1-1; D not resolved. The CDR3 runs 14 residues. Trimming took off 0 bases at V and 4 bases at J, with 10 bases between the two ends. CDR1 is SGHKS and CDR2 is YYEKEE in the germline V gene (reference sequence). The chain's CDR3 is CASSLGWRSTEAFS. The CDR3 nucleotides are TGTGCCAGCAGCTTGGGTTGGCGGAGCACTGAAGCTTTCTCT.

The chain is built from TRBV19 and TRBJ2-7, with a possible D match to TRBD1 (6 bases). V was trimmed by 2 bases and J by 1 base, leaving 9 bases between them. The CDR3 covers 14 residues. Per germline, CDR1 LNHDA and CDR2 SQIVND (reference sequence). CDR3 nucleotides: TGTGCCAGTAGTATACGTGACAGGTCCTACGAGCAGTACTTC. Protein: CASSIRDRSYEQYF.

A remark on this clonotype: A junction boundary mismatches the germline segment, possibly from a read error. CDR3 nucleotides: TGCAGCATTTTGGGGACGGTCGACTATGGCTATACCTTC. This encodes CSILGTVDYGYTF. The genes are TRBV29-1 and TRBJ1-2, with D perhaps matching TRBD1 (5 bases). This CDR3 contains 13 residues. CDR1 and CDR2 (germline): SQVTM, ANQGSEA.